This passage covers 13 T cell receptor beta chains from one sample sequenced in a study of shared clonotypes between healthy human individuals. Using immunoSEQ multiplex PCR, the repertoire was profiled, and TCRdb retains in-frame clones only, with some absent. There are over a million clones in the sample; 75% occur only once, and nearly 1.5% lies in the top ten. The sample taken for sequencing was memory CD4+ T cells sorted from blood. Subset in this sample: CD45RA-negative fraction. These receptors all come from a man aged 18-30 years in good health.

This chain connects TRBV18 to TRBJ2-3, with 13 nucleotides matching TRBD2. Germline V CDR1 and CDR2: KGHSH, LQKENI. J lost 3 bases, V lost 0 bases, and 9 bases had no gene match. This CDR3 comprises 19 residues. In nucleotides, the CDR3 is TGTGCCAGCTCACCACCGTGGAGGACTAGCGGGAGACCAACAGATACGCAGTATTTT. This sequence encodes CASSPPWRTSGRPTDTQYF.

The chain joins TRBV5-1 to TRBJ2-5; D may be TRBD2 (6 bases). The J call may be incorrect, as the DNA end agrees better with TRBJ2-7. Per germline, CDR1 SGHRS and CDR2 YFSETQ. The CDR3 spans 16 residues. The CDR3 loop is CASSPPGLRGSYEQYF. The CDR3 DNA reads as TGCGCCAGCAGCCCACCCGGACTGCGGGGCTCCTACGAGCAGTACTTC.

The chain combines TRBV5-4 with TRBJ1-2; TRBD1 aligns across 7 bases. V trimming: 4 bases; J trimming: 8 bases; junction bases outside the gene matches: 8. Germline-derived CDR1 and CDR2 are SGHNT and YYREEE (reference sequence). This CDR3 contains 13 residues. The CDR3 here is CASSQGVTVGYTF. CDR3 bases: TGTGCCAGCAGCCAGGGGGTTACTGTAGGCTACACCTTC.

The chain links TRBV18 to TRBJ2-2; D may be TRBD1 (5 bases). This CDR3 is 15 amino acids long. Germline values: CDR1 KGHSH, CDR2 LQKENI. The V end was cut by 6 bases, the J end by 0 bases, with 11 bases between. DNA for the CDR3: TGTGCCAGCTCCGAAATCAGGGCGAACACCGGGGAGCTGTTTTTT. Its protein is CASSEIRANTGELFF.

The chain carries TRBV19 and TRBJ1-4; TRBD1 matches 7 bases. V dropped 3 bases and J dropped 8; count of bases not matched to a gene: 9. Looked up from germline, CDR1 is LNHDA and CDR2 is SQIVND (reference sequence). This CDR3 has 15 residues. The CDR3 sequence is CASSIRGQSLEKLFF. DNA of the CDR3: TGTGCCAGTAGTATCCGGGGACAGAGCCTAGAAAAACTGTTTTTT.

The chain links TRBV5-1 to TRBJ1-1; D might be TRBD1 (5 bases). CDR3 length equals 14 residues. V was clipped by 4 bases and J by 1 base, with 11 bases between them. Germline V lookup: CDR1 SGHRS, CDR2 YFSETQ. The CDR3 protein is CASSPADRNTEAFF. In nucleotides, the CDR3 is TGCGCCAGCAGCCCGGCCGACAGGAACACTGAAGCTTTCTTT.

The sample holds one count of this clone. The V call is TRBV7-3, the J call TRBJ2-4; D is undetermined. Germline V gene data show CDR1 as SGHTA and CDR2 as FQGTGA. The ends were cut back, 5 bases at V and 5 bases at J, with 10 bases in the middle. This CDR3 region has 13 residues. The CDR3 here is CASSPGPQNIQYF. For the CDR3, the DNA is TGTGCCAGCAGCCCCGGGCCCCAAAACATTCAGTACTTC.

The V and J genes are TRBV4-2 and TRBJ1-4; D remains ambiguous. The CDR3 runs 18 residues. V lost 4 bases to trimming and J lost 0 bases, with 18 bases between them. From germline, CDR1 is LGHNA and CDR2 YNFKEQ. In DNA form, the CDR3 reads TGTGCCAGCAGCCCTCAAGCGGTGGGAGCTGCAACTAATGAAAAACTGTTTTTT. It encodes CASSPQAVGAATNEKLFF.

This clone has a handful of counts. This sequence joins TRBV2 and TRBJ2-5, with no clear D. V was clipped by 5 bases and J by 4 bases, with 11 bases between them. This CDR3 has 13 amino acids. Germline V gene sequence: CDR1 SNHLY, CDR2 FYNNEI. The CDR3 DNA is TGTGCCAGCAGTTTCCGGACGGGAGAGACCCAGTACTTC. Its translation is CASSFRTGETQYF.

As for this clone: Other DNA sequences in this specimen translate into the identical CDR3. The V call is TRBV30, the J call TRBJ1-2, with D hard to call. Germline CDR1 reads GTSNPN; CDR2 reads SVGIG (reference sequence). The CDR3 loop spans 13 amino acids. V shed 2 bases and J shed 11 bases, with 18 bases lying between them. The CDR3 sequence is CAWSKTLDGGYTF. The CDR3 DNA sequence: TGTGCCTGGAGTAAGACACTAGACGGTGGTTACACCTTC.

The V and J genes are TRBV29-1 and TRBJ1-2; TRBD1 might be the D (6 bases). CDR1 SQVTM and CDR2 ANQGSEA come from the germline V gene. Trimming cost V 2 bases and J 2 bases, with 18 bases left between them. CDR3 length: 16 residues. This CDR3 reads CSVEPLTGSGNYGYTF. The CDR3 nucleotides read TGCAGCGTTGAACCGTTAACAGGGTCGGGGAACTATGGCTACACCTTC.

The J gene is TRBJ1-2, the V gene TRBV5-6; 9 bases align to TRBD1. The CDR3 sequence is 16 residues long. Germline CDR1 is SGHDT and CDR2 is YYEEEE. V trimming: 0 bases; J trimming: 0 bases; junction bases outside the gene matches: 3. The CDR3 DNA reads TGTGCCAGCAGCTTGGACAGGGGGCGATCTAACTATGGCTACACCTTC. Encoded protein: CASSLDRGRSNYGYTF.

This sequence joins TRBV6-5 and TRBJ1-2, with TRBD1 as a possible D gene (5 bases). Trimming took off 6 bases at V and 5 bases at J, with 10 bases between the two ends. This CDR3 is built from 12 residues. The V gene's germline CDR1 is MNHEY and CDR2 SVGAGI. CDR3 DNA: TGTGCCAGCAGATGGGGGGGATATGGCTACACCTTC. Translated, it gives CASRWGGYGYTF.